The TCR beta chain described here comes from a study of blood T cell repertoires in COVID-19. Study-level information: Sites in the United States, Italy and Spain provided acute and convalescent COVID-19 samples.

Authors' methods: Reference gene primer amplification yielded estimated nucleated cell counts. Profiled with immunoSEQ multiplex PCR; TCRdb holds only in-frame clones, not every one. V and J calls and clone size follow that table, whereas D and trimming were derived from the DNA. This sample has about 83,000 clones, with about 76% found just once. CDR3 length: 13 amino acids. With 9 bases removed from V and 2 bases from J, the gap between germline ends came to 13 bases. Germline-derived CDR1 and CDR2 are SGHDN and FVKESK. The TCR originated in a woman of 80 years or more with active or convalescent COVID-19. The chain combines TRBV14 with TRBJ1-2, with D perhaps TRBD1 (6 bases). The sample consisted of peripheral blood. CDR3 residues: CASGGQLNYGYTF. The CDR3 DNA reads as TGTGCCAGTGGGGGACAACTAAACTATGGCTACACCTTC.